One and the same sample provided the 22 T cell receptor beta chains below, sequenced in a study of breast tumors, draining lymph nodes, adjacent tissues. Axillary draining lymph nodes of breast cancer patients supplied the node samples. TCRdb redid the calling of the multiplex PCR reads with MiXCR, one entry per CDR3 protein. The sample has approximately 210,000 distinct CDR3 sequences; roughly 30% are singletons. The sample consisted of axillary lymph node tissue. The source of these receptors is a female donor with breast cancer. Some clones in this sample may be carry-over from other donors' samples.

Here the CDR3 reads CATSKRTSGLETQYF. CDR3 coding DNA: TGTGCCACCAGCAAGAGGACTAGCGGGTTAGAGACCCAGTACTTC. The chain recombines TRBV24-1 with TRBJ2-5; TRBD2 agrees at 11 bases. The CDR3 contains 15 residues. Germline CDR1 reads KGHDR; CDR2 reads SFDVKD. Losses at the gene ends were 7 bases for V and 4 bases for J; bases not matched to a gene: 7.

To note about this clonotype: Given a much more abundant clone one base away, this may be a read error. The V and J genes are TRBV6-2 or TRBV6-3 and TRBJ1-2; D call uncertain. Germline values: CDR1 MNHEY, CDR2 SVGEGT. There are 14 residues in the CDR3. The V end was cut by 11 bases, the J end by 8 bases, with 24 bases between. CDR3 loop: CAGTAIGEGRGYTF. The DNA of the CDR3 is TGTGCCGGCACCGCCATCGGGGAAGGGCGAGGCTACACCTTC.

The sample holds a few counts of this clonotype. The chain recombines TRBV27 with TRBJ2-1; D unclear. Germline CDR1 and CDR2: MNHEY and SMNVEV (reference sequence). V was cut by 7 bases and J by 0 bases, with 13 bases left in between. The CDR3 runs 15 residues. The CDR3 reads CASTIAWGSYNEQFF. The CDR3 DNA follows: TGTGCCAGCACGATTGCGTGGGGCTCCTACAATGAGCAGTTCTTC.

This clonotype was seen a handful of times. The V call is TRBV25-1, the J call TRBJ1-1; no clear D. Deletions cut 7 bases from V and 1 base from J, with 10 bases between. Germline CDR1 is MGHDK and CDR2 is SYGVNS. The CDR3 loop spans 13 amino acids. The CDR3 sequence: CASMRVGNTEAFF. The CDR3 nucleotides are TGTGCCAGCATGAGAGTCGGGAACACTGAAGCTTTCTTT.

The chain carries TRBV19 and TRBJ1-4; 10 nucleotides align to TRBD1. After removal of 3 bases from V and 4 bases from J, the junction contained 14 bases not matched to a gene. Germline CDR1 and CDR2: LNHDA and SQIVND (reference sequence). The CDR3 totals 19 residues. The CDR3 spells CASSMGSGTGAGGNEKLFF. CDR3 nucleotide sequence: TGTGCCAGTAGTATGGGTTCCGGGACAGGGGCAGGTGGTAATGAAAAACTGTTTTTT.

This clonotype showed up just a few times. This may stem from a read error, because a much larger clone lies one nucleotide away. The rearrangement links TRBV5-6 to TRBJ2-1, with D possibly called TRBD1 or TRBD2 (6 bases each). The V gene's germline CDR1 is SGHDT and CDR2 YYEEEE. The CDR3 has 16 residues. The V and J ends lost 4 bases and 0 bases respectively, with 14 bases between them. The CDR3 loop reads CASSLRGPSSYNEQFF. CDR3 coding DNA: TGTGCCAGCAGCCTCCGGGGGCCAAGCTCCTACAATGAGCAGTTCTTC. Drawing the rest from reference TRBV5-6 and TRBJ2-1, the complete variable domain is DAGVTQSPTHLIKTRGQQVTLRCSPKSGHDTVSWYQQALGQGPQFIFQYYEEEERQRGNFPDRFSGHQFPNYSSELNVNALLLGDSALYLCASSLRGPSSYNEQFFGPGTRLTVL.

This clonotype was counted only a few times. Germline is not matched at one junction end, which may reflect a read error. The V gene is TRBV12-3 or TRBV12-4, the J gene TRBJ2-7, with D possibly matching TRBD2 (5 bases). The CDR3 runs 11 residues. The chain's CDR3 is CASSFGLYPDF. DNA for the CDR3: TGTGCCAGCAGTTTCGGACTCTACCCGGACTTC.

A word on this clonotype: An end of the junction does not agree with germline; a read error may underlie this. The chain is built from TRBV6-6 and TRBJ2-1, with 9 bases identical to TRBD2. Germline V CDR1 and CDR2: MNHNY, SVGAGI (reference sequence). CDR3 size: 16 residues. CDR3 protein: CASSHSSRREGNEQFF. The CDR3 nucleotides are TGTGCCAGCAGTCACTCCTCTAGGCGGGAGGGTAATGAGCAGTTCTTC.

This clonotype was observed many times. The genes are TRBV5-1 and TRBJ1-5, with D possibly being TRBD1 (6 bases). Germline loops: CDR1 SGHRS, CDR2 YFSETQ. The ends were cut back, 4 bases at V and 0 bases at J, with 14 bases in the middle. There are 16 residues in the CDR3. The CDR3 protein is CASSRVPGDSNQPQHF. The CDR3 DNA sequence: TGCGCCAGCAGCCGAGTTCCAGGGGATAGCAATCAGCCCCAGCATTTT. The full variable domain, in which reference TRBV5-1 and TRBJ1-5 provide the parts outside the CDR3, is KAGVTQTPRYLIKTRGQQVTLSCSPISGHRSVSWYQQTPGQGLQFLFEYFSETQRNKGNFPGRFSGRQFSNSRSEMNVSTLELGDSALYLCASSRVPGDSNQPQHFGDGTRLSIL.

This clonotype was observed many times. At one boundary the junction diverges from the germline segment, which might be a read error. The chain recombines TRBV7-7 with TRBJ2-1; 7 bases fit TRBD2. Per the germline V gene, CDR1 is SSHAT and CDR2 is FNYEAQ (reference sequence). This CDR3 has 13 residues. The CDR3 DNA reads TGTGCTAGCAGCCACGGGACTAACAATGAGCAGTTCTTC. Its protein product is CASSHGTNNEQFF.

This clonotype appeared a few times. A much larger clone is a single base away; this may be a read error. This chain links TRBV6-6 with TRBJ2-1; D perhaps matches TRBD2 (6 bases). Between the trimmed V and J ends, which lost 5 bases and 3 bases, there was a span of 11 bases. The CDR3 extends over 14 amino acids. CDR1 and CDR2 (germline): MNHNY, SVGAGI (reference sequence). In DNA form, the CDR3 reads TGTGCCAGCAGTCTTCGACTAGACTACAATGAGCAGTTCTTC. Translation: CASSLRLDYNEQFF.

This clonotype was seen many times. The chain uses TRBV19 and TRBJ2-6; D may be TRBD1 (5 bases). The CDR3 sequence is 14 residues long. Between the trimmed V and J ends, which lost 7 bases and 0 bases, there was a span of 7 bases. The germline V gene encodes CDR1 LNHDA and CDR2 SQIVND (reference sequence). DNA of the CDR3: TGTGCCAGTACAACAGGCTCTGGGGCCAACGTCCTGACTTTC. Translated, it gives CASTTGSGANVLTF.

This clonotype came up many times. The chain links TRBV12-3 or TRBV12-4 to TRBJ1-5; tentatively, D is TRBD1 (5 bases). V lost 6 bases and J lost 3, with 15 bases in between. The CDR3 loop spans 15 amino acids. DNA of the CDR3: TGTGCCAGCAGCTCCTCGGGAGGGGCCAATCAGCCCCAGCATTTT. It translates to CASSSSGGANQPQHF.

At least ten counts were recorded for this clonotype. V and J are TRBV12-3 or TRBV12-4 and TRBJ1-2, with TRBD1 matching 8 bases. This CDR3 contains 17 residues. Trimming at V came to 5 bases and at J to 4 bases, leaving 15 bases not matched to a gene. CDR3 coding DNA: TGTGCCAGCAGTCCCCCAGGAGGACAGGGACATCGCTATGGCTACACCTTC. Translating gives CASSPPGGQGHRYGYTF.

This clonotype was observed a handful of times. The J gene is TRBJ2-7, the V gene TRBV6-2 or TRBV6-3; unclear D gene. Germline lookup yields CDR1 MNHEY and CDR2 SVGEGT. The CDR3 loop spans 14 amino acids. The ends were cut back, 6 bases at V and 4 bases at J, with 16 bases in the middle. The CDR3 sequence: CASRPLGWRYEQYF. CDR3 in DNA: TGTGCCAGCAGACCCCTGGGGTGGCGATACGAGCAGTACTTC.

The chain recombines TRBV5-1 with TRBJ1-1; 7 bases are a match to TRBD1. Trimming took 1 base from V and 1 from J; bases not matched to a gene: 7. Germline V CDR1 and CDR2: SGHRS, YFSETQ. This CDR3 has 16 residues. The CDR3 loop is CASSLSQGVGNTEAFF. DNA of the CDR3: TGCGCCAGCAGCTTGAGTCAGGGGGTGGGGAACACTGAAGCTTTCTTT. Based on the CDR3 plus reference TRBV5-1 and TRBJ1-1, the full variable domain is KAGVTQTPRYLIKTRGQQVTLSCSPISGHRSVSWYQQTPGQGLQFLFEYFSETQRNKGNFPGRFSGRQFSNSRSEMNVSTLELGDSALYLCASSLSQGVGNTEAFFGQGTRLTVV.

This clonotype has ten or more counts. The genes are TRBV20-1 and TRBJ2-1, with D possibly TRBD1 on 5 matching bases. Germline CDR1 DFQATT, CDR2 SNEGSKA (reference sequence). The V and J ends lost 3 bases and 8 bases respectively, with 17 bases between them. CDR3 length equals 14 residues. The CDR3 nucleotides read TGCAGTGCTAGTAGGGCCACGACAGTGGATGAGCAGTTCTTC. It encodes CSASRATTVDEQFF.

A remark on this clonotype: A much larger clone lies a single base off, so this may be a read error. The chain has TRBV20-1 and TRBJ2-7, with D tentatively TRBD1 (5 bases). V gave up 3 bases and J gave up 6 bases, with 18 bases separating them. This CDR3 contains 14 residues. The germline V gene encodes CDR1 DFQATT and CDR2 SNEGSKA (reference sequence). The CDR3, as DNA: TGCAGTGCTAGTGCGTCGGACAAATACTCCGAGCAGTACTTC. Protein product: CSASASDKYSEQYF.

As concerns this clonotype: Since a much larger clone is just one base distant, this may be a read error. The V gene is TRBV5-1, the J gene TRBJ2-5, with TRBD2 matching 10 bases. The CDR3 contains 15 residues. Germline CDR1 SGHRS, CDR2 YFSETQ. The CDR3 is CASSLTLAGVETQHF. The CDR3 DNA is TGCGCCAGCAGCTTGACGCTAGCGGGAGTGGAGACCCAGCACTTC.

In its sample, this clonotype was seen many times. V gene TRBV2 combines with J gene TRBJ2-3, with 14 bases aligning to TRBD2. The CDR3 has 15 residues. J lost 8 bases, V lost 5 bases, and 6 bases had no gene match. Germline V gene sequence: CDR1 SNHLY, CDR2 FYNNEI. This CDR3 reads CASSRTSGRTGTQYF. The DNA of the CDR3 is TGTGCCAGCAGTCGGACTAGCGGGAGGACGGGTACGCAGTATTTT.

The table lists this clonotype with a few counts. The chain uses TRBV27 and TRBJ2-5, with D hard to call. The V and J ends lost 4 bases and 1 base respectively, with 10 bases between them. The CDR3 has 14 residues. The germline V gene encodes CDR1 MNHEY and CDR2 SMNVEV (reference sequence). The CDR3 nucleotides read TGTGCCAGCAGTTCGCGGTGGAGCCAAGAGACCCAGTACTTC. Amino acid sequence: CASSSRWSQETQYF.

The chain employs TRBV6-2 or TRBV6-3 and TRBJ2-1, with 8 bases fitting TRBD2. Germline V CDR1 and CDR2: MNHEY, SVGEGT. The V and J ends lost 6 bases and 12 bases, in that order; junction bases with no gene match: 10. The CDR3 has 13 amino acids. CDR3 sequence reads: CASSYVTSGGQFF. Here the CDR3 DNA reads TGTGCCAGCAGCTACGTCACTAGCGGAGGGCAGTTCTTC.